These 12 T cell receptor beta chains were all obtained from the same sample, sequenced in a study of human T cells and chemical hapten exposure. TCRdb analysed the RACE reads with MiXCR anew, one entry per CDR3 protein. The sample comprises roughly 80,000 distinct CDR3 sequences, about 10% of which are singletons, and 3.5% to 4.5% rests with the top ten. Regarding time point: patch test 1, 2 weeks after DPC sensitization. Treatment indicated: therapeutic diphenylcyclopropenone sensitization with weekly scalp DPC. The sequencing used whole blood, collected in connection with sensitization to the hapten diphenylcyclopropenone (DPC). These TCRs come from a woman in her 50s with alopecia areata. Some clones in this sample may be carry-over from other donors' samples.

This clonotype was found a few times. This rearrangement joins TRBV20-1 to TRBJ2-1; D is ambiguous. Germline CDR1 reads DFQATT; CDR2 reads SNEGSKA (reference sequence). V was pared by 3 bases and J by 5 bases, with 8 bases between. This CDR3 is 12 amino acids long. The CDR3 is CSARYGDNEQFF. CDR3 DNA sequence: TGCAGTGCTAGGTATGGCGACAATGAGCAGTTCTTC.

This clonotype was recorded a few times. The J gene is TRBJ2-6, the V gene TRBV29-1; D gene ambiguous. V was trimmed by 4 bases and J by 2 bases, leaving 9 bases between them. CDR1 is SQVTM, CDR2 ANQGSEA, per germline. The CDR3 has 14 amino acids. The CDR3 loop reads CSVGALAGANVLTF. The CDR3 DNA reads TGCAGCGTTGGAGCCTTGGCTGGGGCCAACGTCCTGACTTTC.

Only a few counts were recorded for this clonotype. This chain links TRBV6-5 with TRBJ2-1; 9 positions agree with TRBD1. The trim removed 5 bases at V and 8 bases at J, leaving 10 bases unmatched. There are 15 residues in the CDR3. In germline, CDR1 is MNHEY, CDR2 SVGAGI. The CDR3 DNA reads TGTGCCAGCAGTCGGAGCGGGACAGGGTTCTATGAGCAGTTCTTC. Protein sequence: CASSRSGTGFYEQFF.

The rearrangement links TRBV14 to TRBJ2-3, with D hard to call. Germline CDR1 reads SGHDN; CDR2 reads FVKESK. V dropped 2 bases and J dropped 4 bases, with 10 bases sitting between them. CDR3 length: 14 amino acids. The CDR3 DNA follows: TGTGCCAGCAGCCAATCAGGCCGTCCAGATACGCAGTATTTT. Amino acids: CASSQSGRPDTQYF.

This clonotype came up a few times. This rearrangement joins TRBV6-1 to TRBJ2-1, with TRBD2 matching 8 bases. The trim removed 4 bases at V and 5 bases at J, leaving 7 bases unmatched. Germline V lookup: CDR1 MNHNS, CDR2 SASEGT. The length of the CDR3 is 15 residues. The CDR3 sequence: CASSVEAGVNNEQFF. CDR3 bases: TGTGCCAGCAGTGTCGAAGCGGGAGTAAACAATGAGCAGTTCTTC.

J is TRBJ2-6 and V is TRBV6-2 or TRBV6-3; tentatively, D is TRBD1 (5 bases). The CDR3 is made up of 17 amino acids. Germline values: CDR1 MNHEY, CDR2 SVGEGT. The V and J ends lost 7 bases and 1 base respectively, with 17 bases between them. CDR3 nucleotide sequence: TGTGCCAGCACCAGGGCCGGTTCAGGGTCTGGGGCCAACGTCCTGACTTTC. Its translation: CASTRAGSGSGANVLTF.

The chain employs TRBV28 and TRBJ2-7; 9 positions match TRBD2. This CDR3 region has 15 residues. Trimming took 5 bases from V and 6 from J; bases not matched to a gene: 11. Germline-derived CDR1 and CDR2 are MDHEN and SYDVKM. The CDR3 region is CASSSPVAGASEQYF. CDR3 in DNA: TGTGCCAGCAGTAGCCCCGTAGCGGGAGCCTCCGAGCAGTACTTC.

As for this clonotype: A much larger clonotype is one base distant, so this may be a read error. CDR3 amino acids: CASSGAYRVRANIQYF. The CDR3 region has the DNA TGTGCCAGCAGTGGAGCCTACAGGGTTAGGGCAAACATTCAGTACTTC. J is TRBJ2-4 and V is TRBV2; a weak D match, TRBD1 (6 bases). This CDR3 is 16 amino acids long. From germline, CDR1 is SNHLY and CDR2 FYNNEI. Deletions cut 4 bases from V and 6 bases from J, with 19 bases between.

The V call is TRBV5-1, the J call TRBJ2-5; maybe TRBD1 (5 bases). Germline V gene sequence: CDR1 SGHRS, CDR2 YFSETQ. Trimming removed 0 bases at V and 1 base at J, with 7 bases between. The CDR3 is made up of 14 amino acids. CDR3 amino acids: CASSLVGAQETQYF. The CDR3 DNA is TGCGCCAGCAGCTTGGTTGGGGCCCAAGAGACCCAGTACTTC.

This clonotype was picked up many times. The chain recombines TRBV28 with TRBJ2-2; 8 nucleotides agree with TRBD1. CDR1 MDHEN and CDR2 SYDVKM come from the germline V gene. This CDR3 comprises 13 residues. V shed 4 bases and J 6 bases; nucleotides not matched to a gene: 1. The CDR3 region has the DNA TGTGCCAGCAGTTCGGACAGGGCCGGGGAGCTGTTTTTT. This sequence encodes CASSSDRAGELFF.

This clonotype has ten or more counts. This chain uses TRBV20-1 with TRBJ2-7, with 7 bases that match TRBD2. CDR3 length equals 13 residues. CDR1 and CDR2 (germline): DFQATT, SNEGSKA (reference sequence). The V gene end was trimmed by 6 bases and the J gene end by 7 bases; junction bases not matched to a gene: 12. In nucleotides, the CDR3 is TGCAGTGCCCCATCGGGAGGCCGGTCAGAGCAGTACTTC. This encodes CSAPSGGRSEQYF.

The V gene is TRBV6-6, the J gene TRBJ2-1, with D tentatively TRBD1 or TRBD2 (5 bases each). CDR1 and CDR2 (germline): MNHNY, SVGAGI (reference sequence). Trimming took 2 bases from V and 5 from J, leaving 10 bases between them. The CDR3 spans 14 residues. CDR3 bases: TGTGCCAGCAGTTACACGGGGCGGGACAATGAGCAGTTCTTC. Translation gives CASSYTGRDNEQFF.